The sequence of this TCR beta chain was determined in a study of CD8 T cells in ankylosing spondylitis. Overall study findings and caveats: There were earlier reports of some motif variants in reactive arthritis synovial fluid and blood. Seemingly characteristic of ankylosing spondylitis blood was a TCR beta motif consisting of several highly homologous variants.

TCRdb redid the calling of the 5' RACE reads with MiXCR, one entry per CDR3 protein. The sample includes some 200,000 distinct CDR3 sequences, over 15% seen only once; the top ten take more than 3.5%. This clonotype was seen many times. The antigen remains undetermined. J was trimmed by 2 bases and V by 6 bases; bases with no gene match: 12. The length of the CDR3 is 16 residues. The sequence was obtained from a male donor under 30 with ankylosing spondylitis or in good health (not recorded which). The sequencing sample was made of blood, either unsorted or a sorted T cell fraction (not recorded which). V usage is TRBV12-3 or TRBV12-4 and J usage is TRBJ2-5; 7 bases are shared with TRBD2. The CDR3 DNA is TGTGCCAGCAGCACCGGGAGGTCGAACATTCAAGAGACCCAGTACTTC. Amino acid sequence: CASSTGRSNIQETQYF.